The rows below give T cell receptor beta chains drawn from one sample of a study of blood T cells in healthy people across ages. MiXCR, run by TCRdb on the 5' RACE reads, gives a single entry per CDR3 protein. The repertoire includes about a million distinct CDR3 sequences, around 48% of them detected once, and 13% sits in the top ten. The sample comprised blood. The receptors originated from a man aged 25-40 years in good health. CDR3s include the opening cysteine and the closing phenylalanine or tryptophan. A D gene is named only where the DNA matches it firmly. Only part of the rows carry a size: once, few, many, or a class if the clone is expanded.

D gene	V gene	J gene	clone size	CDR3 DNA	CDR3 protein
TRBD2	TRBV29-1	TRBJ2-2	-	TGCAGCGTGACTAGCGGGGGGGCGGCCGGGGAGCTGTTTTTT	CSVTSGGAAGELFF
-	TRBV9	TRBJ2-3	-	TGTGCCAGCAGGCGGGACTCAGGCACAGATACGCAGTATTTT	CASRRDSGTDTQYF
TRBD2	TRBV9	TRBJ2-7	-	TGTGCCAGCAGCCCTTTCAACTCGGGGGGACTCTACGAGCAGTACTTC	CASSPFNSGGLYEQYF
-	TRBV6-6	TRBJ1-4	-	TGTGCCAGCAGTTACTCAAAACATACAGGGCAGAAACTGTTTTTT	CASSYSKHTGQKLFF
TRBD1	TRBV7-2	TRBJ2-5	many	TGTGCCAGCAGCCCCCCGGGACAGAGGTCAACCCAGTACTTC	CASSPPGQRSTQYF
-	TRBV24-1	TRBJ2-7	-	TGTGCCAACCCGGACGTCGCAAGCCTCAACGAGCAGTACTTC	CANPDVASLNEQYF
TRBD1	TRBV28	TRBJ1-6	-	TGTGCCAGCAGTCGTAGGACAGGCACCGGTTCACCCCTCCACTTT	CASSRRTGTGSPLHF
-	TRBV29-1	TRBJ1-1	few	TGCAGCGTCTCCGGGGCCCTGAGGGGATCCACTGAAGCTTTCTTT	CSVSGALRGSTEAFF
-	TRBV20-1	TRBJ1-5	-	TGCAGTGCTAGTGTCACTCGCGGGGGAGATCAGCCCCAGCATTTT	CSASVTRGGDQPQHF
TRBD2	TRBV28	TRBJ2-4	once	TGTGCCAGCAGTTCCAGGATAGCGGGGGGGCCGGAGGAGCAGTACTTC	CASSSRIAGGPEEQYF
-	TRBV5-1	TRBJ2-4	-	TGCGCCAGCAGCTTGGGACCCACGACAAGGGCGGACATTCAGTACTTC	CASSLGPTTRADIQYF
-	TRBV5-1	TRBJ1-2	-	TGCGCCAGCAGCTTGGACCTTACCCACACCTATGGCTACACCTTC	CASSLDLTHTYGYTF
TRBD1	TRBV30	TRBJ2-5	-	TGTGCCTGGAGCTCCGGGACAGGGAGAGTGGAGACCCAGTACTTC	CAWSSGTGRVETQYF
-	TRBV27	TRBJ1-1	-	TGTGCCAGCAGTTTATCCGGGACAAGTCCGATCACTGAAGCTTTCTTT	CASSLSGTSPITEAFF
TRBD1	TRBV4-1	TRBJ1-4	-	TGCGCCAGCAGCCACGTCGGGGGACAGGGGGCGAGTAGTGAAAAACTGTTTTTT	CASSHVGGQGASSEKLFF
-	TRBV5-5	TRBJ2-7	few	TGTGCCAGCAGCCCCCGGGACGTCTCCTACGAGCAGTACTTC	CASSPRDVSYEQYF
TRBD2	TRBV5-1	TRBJ2-7	many	TGTGCCAGCAGTTCCGGACTAGCGGGGGGCTACGAGCAGTACTTC	CASSSGLAGGYEQYF
-	TRBV9	TRBJ2-1	-	TGTGCCAGCAGCGTTGACATGGTCTCCTACAATGAGCAGTTCTTC	CASSVDMVSYNEQFF
-	TRBV29-1	TRBJ1-1	-	TGCAGCGCCTTAATGATGGGATACACTGAAGCTTTCTTT	CSALMMGYTEAFF
TRBD2	TRBV20-1	TRBJ2-3	once	TGCAGTGCTAGAGGGGGTAGCGGGGGACCCCTTAGTAGCACAGATACGCAGTATTTT	CSARGGSGGPLSSTDTQYF
-	TRBV11-1	TRBJ2-3	many	TGTGCCAGCAGTTCCAATGGAGCGTTGGTAGATACGCAGTATTTT	CASSSNGALVDTQYF
-	TRBV9	TRBJ1-2	many	TGTGCCAGCAGCCCTGGGACTGGGCCATCGGGGGGCTACACCTTC	CASSPGTGPSGGYTF
-	TRBV4-2	TRBJ1-2	-	TGTGCCAGCAGCCAAGAAGGGGGGGGGTACTATGGCTACACCTTC	CASSQEGGGYYGYTF
TRBD1	TRBV3-1	TRBJ2-7	-	TGTGCCAGCAGCGGGGGCTGGACAGGGACCTACGAGCAGTACTTC	CASSGGWTGTYEQYF
-	TRBV11-3	TRBJ1-1	-	TGTGCCAGCAGCGAGGGGGGCCAGAAATGGCACACTGAAGCTTTCTTT	CASSEGGQKWHTEAFF
TRBD2	TRBV27	TRBJ2-1	-	TGTGCCAGCCTTAGCGGGAGCCTCTCCTACAATGAGCAGTTCTTC	CASLSGSLSYNEQFF
TRBD1	TRBV5-6	TRBJ2-7	few	TGTGCCAGCAGCTTGCTGAGACAGGGGGCCTACGAGCAGTACTTC	CASSLLRQGAYEQYF
TRBD2	TRBV3-1	TRBJ2-3	few	TGTGCCAGCAGCAAGGGGACTAAAGATACGCAGTATTTT	CASSKGTKDTQYF
-	TRBV5-1	TRBJ2-5	-	TGCGCCAGCAACTGGGGAGGAGAAGGAGAGACCCAGTACTTC	CASNWGGEGETQYF
TRBD2	TRBV6-6	TRBJ2-1	-	TGTGCCAGCGGGAAGACTAGCGGAATCAATGAGCAGTTCTTC	CASGKTSGINEQFF
-	TRBV12-3/TRBV12-4	TRBJ1-5	-	TGTGCCAGCACTTCCAACGGGGATAGCAATCAGCCCCAGCATTTT	CASTSNGDSNQPQHF